This T cell receptor (beta chain) appears in the sequencing data of a study of CD8 T cells in Susac syndrome. RNA was extracted with the RNeasy kit, and a quantity of roughly 0.45 to 1 ug was reverse transcribed using random hexamers. TCRdb recomputed calls from the immunoSEQ multiplex PCR reads with MiXCR, one row per CDR3 protein. The sample lists 160,000 or so distinct CDR3 sequences, about 95% occurring once. CDR3 length equals 14 residues. The germline gives CDR1 LGHDT, CDR2 YNNKEL (reference sequence). Trimming cost V 0 bases and J 0 bases, with 3 bases left between them. The chain carries TRBV3-1 and TRBJ1-5; no definite D call. Sequencing used CD8+ T cells from PBMCs. The origin of this receptor is a human donor with multiple sclerosis. In DNA form, the CDR3 reads TGTGCCAGCAGCCAAGACGCTAGCAATCAGCCCCAGCATTTT. The encoded protein is CASSQDASNQPQHF.